This entry concerns a single TCR beta chain. The entry originates in a study of OX40 agonist ivuxolimab in advanced cancers. Turning to the study itself: Clinicians treated patients with ivuxolimab, an agonistic anti-OX40 (CD134) antibody. Melanoma, hepatocellular carcinoma, head and neck or renal cell cancer occurred in dose-escalation patients. Three patients, one with hepatocellular carcinoma and two with cutaneous melanoma, achieved partial responses.

The repertoire was sequenced with immunoSEQ multiplex PCR; TCRdb's copy has only in-frame clones and lacks some. Among about 97,000 clones listed, 85% to 90% were seen once. V was cut by 2 bases and J by 4 bases, with 11 bases left in between. In germline, CDR1 is LNHDA, CDR2 SQIVND (reference sequence). The CDR3 runs to 14 residues. This sequence originates from an adult with an advanced solid tumor such as melanoma, head and neck, liver or kidney cancer. Sequences were derived from CD4+ or CD8+ T cells sorted from blood, sampled in a trial of the OX40 agonist ivuxolimab. The chain combines TRBV19 with TRBJ1-1; D is undetermined. CDR3 amino acids: CASSIRKGGTEAFF. The CDR3 DNA reads TGTGCCAGTAGTATACGGAAGGGCGGCACTGAAGCTTTCTTT.